Described below is a single TCR beta chain sequence and its context. As yet, its antigen is unknown. The CD8 memory sample joined CD45RO+ cells and CCR7-negative CD45RA+ cells. Under the authors' procedure: Junction-only sequences without quality scores were provided by ImmunoSEQ, so filtering was different. The data were produced by immunoSEQ multiplex PCR, yet TCRdb's version contains in-frame clones alone and is incomplete. V, J and clone size were drawn from that table, and D and trimming were deduced from the DNA. The data show about 380,000 clones, 90% to 97% seen once. This record belongs to a study of shared clonotypes between healthy human individuals. Study details: A couple of women and a few men aged 18 to 49 served as donors.

Points from the study as a whole: Sampling was confined to blood; repertoires within tissues likely differ.

The sequencing input was memory CD8+ T cells sorted from blood. Subset noted: CD45RO+ cells pooled with CCR7-negative TemRA cells. This receptor was obtained from a man aged 30 to 45 in good health.

CDR3 coding DNA: TGTGCCAGCAGCTTACGGTCGGGGGCGGTCTACGAGCAGTACTTC. It yields the protein CASSLRSGAVYEQYF. The chain links TRBV7-8 to TRBJ2-7; D tentatively reads TRBD1 or TRBD2 (6 bases each). This CDR3 has 15 amino acids. Germline lookup yields CDR1 SGHVS and CDR2 FQNEAQ. The germline V and J ends were trimmed by 2 bases and 3 bases, with 14 bases remaining between them.